These 28 T cell receptor beta chains were all obtained from the same sample, sequenced in a study of human T cells and chemical hapten exposure. RNA extraction used unfractionated whole blood as the source of total RNA. Using its own MiXCR run on the 5' RACE reads, TCRdb lists one record per CDR3 protein. The sample lists under 100,000 distinct CDR3 sequences, more than 15% occurring once. These receptors were collected from a female donor in good health.

The chain is built from TRBV20-1 and TRBJ2-1, with 8 bases that match TRBD1. From germline, CDR1 is DFQATT and CDR2 SNEGSKA (reference sequence). The CDR3 sequence is 16 residues long. V trimming: 0 bases; J trimming: 4 bases; junction bases outside the gene matches: 8. CDR3 region: CSARDPDRGEYNEQFF. The CDR3, as DNA: TGCAGTGCTAGAGATCCTGACAGGGGCGAGTACAATGAGCAGTTCTTC.

The V gene is TRBV29-1, the J gene TRBJ2-2; the match to TRBD1 covers 9 bases. CDR3 length equals 14 residues. Trimming cost V 1 base and J 4 bases; bases outside gene matches: 1. Germline assignment: CDR1 SQVTM and CDR2 ANQGSEA. DNA for the CDR3: TGCAGCGTTGAAGTACAGGGGGCCACCGGGGAGCTGTTTTTT. This sequence encodes CSVEVQGATGELFF.

The V call is TRBV7-9, the J call TRBJ1-1; TRBD1 might be the D (6 bases). This CDR3 comprises 11 residues. V shed 3 bases and J shed 8 bases, with 7 bases lying between them. The germline CDR1 and CDR2 sequences are SEHNR and FQNEAQ (reference sequence). CDR3 loop: CASSFGQEAFF. The CDR3 DNA is TGTGCCAGCAGCTTCGGACAGGAAGCTTTCTTT.

The chain employs TRBV9 and TRBJ2-7, with TRBD1 matching over 10 bases. Germline assignment: CDR1 SGDLS and CDR2 YYNGEE. V gave up 0 bases and J gave up 6 bases; unmatched junction bases: 0. This CDR3 has 13 amino acids. In DNA, the CDR3 is TGTGCCAGCAGCGTAGGGGACAGGGGCGAGCAGTACTTC. Translated, it gives CASSVGDRGEQYF.

The chain employs TRBV20-1 and TRBJ2-7, with TRBD2 as a possible D gene (5 bases). CDR1 is DFQATT, CDR2 SNEGSKA, per germline (reference sequence). V lost 0 bases and J lost 0, with 15 bases in between. The CDR3 is made up of 16 amino acids. In nucleotides, the CDR3 is TGCAGTGCTAGAGATCCCAAAAGCGGTTTCTCCTACGAGCAGTACTTC. This encodes CSARDPKSGFSYEQYF.

This chain links TRBV6-2 or TRBV6-3 with TRBJ1-5; D perhaps matches TRBD1 (5 bases). Germline V CDR1 and CDR2: MNHEY, SVGEGT. The CDR3 is 14 residues long. V was cut by 2 bases and J by 2 bases, with 7 bases left in between. CDR3 region: CASSYGGGNQPQHF. The DNA of the CDR3 is TGTGCCAGCAGTTACGGGGGGGGCAATCAGCCCCAGCATTTT.

The rearrangement joins TRBV20-1 to TRBJ2-2; TRBD2 is a possible D gene (5 bases). The CDR3 spans 14 residues. CDR1 DFQATT and CDR2 SNEGSKA come from the germline V gene (reference sequence). The germline V and J ends were trimmed by 5 bases and 1 base, with 11 bases remaining between them. CDR3 nucleotides: TGCAGTGCTCCCCGGGGAGAGAACACCGGGGAGCTGTTTTTT. This codes for CSAPRGENTGELFF.

There are a few counts of this clonotype. J is TRBJ2-3 and V is TRBV7-2; 13 bases agree with TRBD2. The ends lost 5 bases at V and 2 bases at J; junction bases unmatched: 4. The CDR3 is 16 amino acids. CDR1 is SGHTA, CDR2 FQGNSA, per germline. The DNA of the CDR3 is TGTGCCAGCAGCCGGGGGACTAGCGGGGTCACAGATACGCAGTATTTT. It encodes CASSRGTSGVTDTQYF.

This clonotype was counted only a few times. The chain recombines TRBV7-2 with TRBJ2-1; 10 bases agree with TRBD2. With 4 bases clipped from V and 4 bases from J, the junction kept 13 bases outside the gene matches. Germline V CDR1 and CDR2: SGHTA, FQGNSA. The CDR3 is 18 residues long. CDR3 coding DNA: TGTGCCAGCAGCTCCCCCCAGGAGCGGGGGGGATGGTACAATGAGCAGTTCTTC. Translating it yields CASSSPQERGGWYNEQFF.

This clonotype was observed a few times. The genes are TRBV5-1 and TRBJ2-5; D is possibly TRBD1 or TRBD2 (5 bases each). V was trimmed by 1 base and J by 4 bases, leaving 23 bases between them. The germline CDR1 and CDR2 sequences are SGHRS and YFSETQ. The length of the CDR3 is 18 residues. Here the CDR3 DNA reads TGCGCCAGCAGCTTGCGCCCGGCTTGGGACCCTGGGCGAGAGACCCAGTACTTC. It specifies CASSLRPAWDPGRETQYF.

The CDR3 spells CASSPYPRTGGFGYTF. In nucleotides, the CDR3 is TGTGCCAGCAGTCCATACCCGAGGACAGGGGGTTTTGGCTACACCTTC. V is TRBV12-3 or TRBV12-4 and J is TRBJ1-2; 10 bases are shared with TRBD1. The CDR3 spans 16 residues. Trimming removed 5 bases from V and 7 bases from J; junction bases left unmatched: 13.

The V and J genes are TRBV11-2 and TRBJ2-7, with D possibly matching TRBD1 (5 bases). The CDR3 length is 14 residues. In germline, CDR1 is SGHAT, CDR2 FQNNGV. The germline V and J ends were trimmed by 8 bases and 0 bases, with 14 bases remaining between them. The CDR3 sequence is CASGFGADSYEQYF. DNA of the CDR3: TGTGCCAGCGGATTTGGGGCAGACTCCTACGAGCAGTACTTC.

The genes are TRBV19 and TRBJ1-1; no firm D call. V lost 7 bases to trimming and J lost 7 bases, with 10 bases between them. The CDR3 contains 11 residues. CDR1 and CDR2 from the germline V gene are LNHDA and SQIVND (reference sequence). The DNA for the CDR3 is TGTGCCAGTACCGGTCCCTTTGAAGCTTTCTTT. This codes for CASTGPFEAFF.

The V and J genes are TRBV7-2 and TRBJ1-2, with D maybe TRBD1 (5 bases). Germline-derived CDR1 and CDR2 are SGHTA and FQGNSA. The CDR3 runs to 15 residues. V was cut by 5 bases and J by 4 bases, with 17 bases left in between. The CDR3 region has the DNA TGTGCCAGCAGCCCAAACCGGGACTCCTCCTATGGCTACACCTTC. This gives the protein CASSPNRDSSYGYTF.

This clonotype has just a few counts. The V and J genes are TRBV29-1 and TRBJ1-1, with D hard to call. The CDR3 extends over 15 amino acids. Germline values: CDR1 SQVTM, CDR2 ANQGSEA. Deletions cut 6 bases from V and 8 bases from J, with 25 bases between. The CDR3 protein is CSVPVKSTDLEEAFF. The CDR3 nucleotides read TGCAGCGTGCCCGTGAAATCGACTGACTTGGAGGAAGCTTTCTTT.

The rearrangement uses TRBV20-1 and TRBJ2-7; 12 bases line up with TRBD2. The CDR3 length is 16 residues. CDR1 is DFQATT and CDR2 is SNEGSKA in the germline V gene (reference sequence). With 0 bases clipped from V and 2 bases from J, the junction kept 5 bases outside the gene matches. The CDR3 DNA sequence: TGCAGTGCTAGAGAGGGAACTAGCGGGAGGACCTACGAGCAGTACTTC. It is translated as CSAREGTSGRTYEQYF.

This clonotype occurred a few times. The genes are TRBV4-1 and TRBJ2-7, with 8 bases that match TRBD1. The J segment lost 1 base and the V segment lost 0 bases, leaving 5 bases of the junction unmatched. The length of the CDR3 is 16 residues. CDR1 is MGHRA and CDR2 is YSYEKL in the germline V gene. The CDR3 here is CASSQDRGTGSYEQYF. CDR3 nucleotides: TGCGCCAGCAGCCAAGATCGGGGGACAGGATCCTACGAGCAGTACTTC.

The genes are TRBV3-1 and TRBJ1-5, with TRBD1 as a possible D gene (5 bases). The germline V gene has CDR1 LGHDT and CDR2 YNNKEL (reference sequence). The CDR3 consists of 14 residues. The germline V and J ends were trimmed by 7 bases and 4 bases, with 14 bases remaining between them. The CDR3 protein is CASKSGADNQPQHF. The DNA for the CDR3 is TGTGCCAGCAAGTCCGGGGCCGATAATCAGCCCCAGCATTTT. Together with reference TRBV3-1 and TRBJ1-5, the CDR3 gives the full variable domain: DTAVSQTPKYLVTQMGNDKSIKCEQNLGHDTMYWYKQDSKKFLKIMFSYNNKELIINETVPNRFSPKSPDKAHLNLHINSLELGDSAVYFCASKSGADNQPQHFGDGTRLSIL.

This clonotype was recorded at least ten times. V and J are TRBV20-1 and TRBJ2-7; 8 bases agree with TRBD2. Germline CDR1 reads DFQATT; CDR2 reads SNEGSKA (reference sequence). The CDR3 is 12 residues long. The DNA for the CDR3 is TGCAGCTTGCGGGAGGCCGAGTGGGAGCAGTACTTC. Translation: CSLREAEWEQYF.

This clonotype was seen more than once but under ten times. The chain recombines TRBV6-1 with TRBJ1-5; D not certain. This CDR3 region has 14 residues. The V gene's germline CDR1 is MNHNS and CDR2 SASEGT. The V gene lost 8 bases and the J gene lost 3 bases, with 14 bases spanning the gap. The CDR3: CASGTVNANQPQHF. The CDR3 nucleotides are TGTGCCAGCGGAACAGTTAACGCCAATCAGCCCCAGCATTTT.

The chain couples TRBV20-1 to TRBJ1-1, with no clear D. Looked up from germline, CDR1 is DFQATT and CDR2 is SNEGSKA (reference sequence). The CDR3 is made up of 14 amino acids. V was trimmed by 1 base and J by 1 base, leaving 10 bases between them. The CDR3 reads CSARVVAGNTEAFF. The CDR3 nucleotides read TGCAGTGCTAGAGTGGTAGCAGGGAACACTGAAGCTTTCTTT.

There are many counts of this clonotype. This sequence joins TRBV29-1 and TRBJ1-1, with 8 bases identical to TRBD1. J gave up 3 bases and V 6 bases, and 6 bases lay outside the gene matches. The CDR3 contains 13 residues. Looked up from germline, CDR1 is SQVTM and CDR2 is ANQGSEA. The CDR3: CSVQNRGDTEAFF. The CDR3 nucleotides are TGCAGCGTGCAAAACAGGGGGGACACTGAAGCTTTCTTT.

The chain is built from TRBV28 and TRBJ1-2; maybe TRBD1 (5 bases). CDR1 and CDR2 (germline): MDHEN, SYDVKM. Trimming stripped 6 bases from V and 6 bases from J, with 11 bases between. This CDR3 region has 12 residues. CDR3 nucleotides: TGTGCCAGCAGCCGACAGACAGATGGCTACACCTTC. This sequence encodes CASSRQTDGYTF.

This rearrangement joins TRBV3-1 to TRBJ1-1, with D possibly being TRBD1 (5 bases). The CDR3 totals 13 residues. Germline V gene data show CDR1 as LGHDT and CDR2 as YNNKEL (reference sequence). Trimming left V 1 base short and J 5 bases short, with 8 bases between. CDR3 coding DNA: TGTGCCAGCAGCCAAGCACGGGGGACTGAAGCTTTCTTT. This encodes CASSQARGTEAFF.

The chain carries TRBV15 and TRBJ1-1, with 9 bases that match TRBD1. CDR3 length: 14 residues. The V and J ends lost 0 bases and 6 bases, in that order; junction bases with no gene match: 2. Germline assignment: CDR1 LNHNV and CDR2 YYDKDF (reference sequence). The CDR3 DNA is TGTGCCACCAGCAGAGACCGGACAGGGGCTGAAGCTTTCTTT. It yields the protein CATSRDRTGAEAFF.

This sequence joins TRBV5-1 and TRBJ2-3, with no clear D. The germline V gene encodes CDR1 SGHRS and CDR2 YFSETQ. V lost 1 base and J 2 bases, leaving 8 bases between the germline ends. The CDR3 spans 14 residues. Written as DNA, the CDR3 is TGCGCCAGCAGCTTGTTCGCGTTCACAGATACGCAGTATTTT. This gives the protein CASSLFAFTDTQYF.

The chain joins TRBV25-1 to TRBJ2-7; D uncertain. The V end lost 3 bases, the J end lost 0 bases, and 6 bases lay between the germline ends. The CDR3 spans 13 residues. Per germline, CDR1 MGHDK and CDR2 SYGVNS. This CDR3 reads CASSDSSSYEQYF. The CDR3 DNA reads TGTGCCAGCAGTGACTCAAGCTCCTACGAGCAGTACTTC.

This clonotype was seen more than once but under ten times. V gene TRBV7-2 combines with J gene TRBJ2-4; 8 nucleotides agree with TRBD1. J lost 6 bases, V lost 1 base, and 5 bases had no gene match. The CDR3 consists of 15 residues. Germline V lookup: CDR1 SGHTA, CDR2 FQGNSA. The chain's CDR3 is CASSLGPGGGNIQYF. CDR3 sequence (DNA): TGTGCCAGCAGCTTAGGACCAGGGGGCGGAAACATTCAGTACTTC. The full variable domain, its missing parts supplied by reference TRBV7-2 and TRBJ2-4, is GAGVSQSPSNKVTEKGKDVELRCDPISGHTALYWYRQSLGQGLEFLIYFQGNSAPDKSGLPSDRFSAERTGGSVSTLTIQRTQQEDSAVYLCASSLGPGGGNIQYFGAGTRLSVL.